These 5 T cell receptor beta chains originate from one sample sequenced in a study of cytomegalovirus exposure and HLA in healthy donors. Use of 60 Vbeta and 13 Jbeta primers characterized the PCR. TCRdb's table, derived via immunoSEQ multiplex PCR, lists solely in-frame clones and lacks some. The sample consists of some 110,000 clones, 82% of them appearing once. The sample consisted of PBMCs. The receptors come from a man aged 50 to 60 in good health and CMV-seronegative.

The V and J genes are TRBV5-5 and TRBJ2-5; 8 bases agree with TRBD1. This CDR3 has 16 amino acids. The ends lost 0 bases at V and 4 bases at J; junction bases unmatched: 8. From germline, CDR1 is SGHKS and CDR2 YYEKEE (reference sequence). The CDR3 sequence is CASSLAGQGTTETQYF. The CDR3 DNA reads TGTGCCAGCAGCTTGGCCGGACAGGGTACTACAGAGACCCAGTACTTC.

The chain links TRBV9 to TRBJ1-2; 7 bases map to TRBD1. After removal of 4 bases from V and 4 bases from J, the junction contained 7 bases not matched to a gene. The germline V gene has CDR1 SGDLS and CDR2 YYNGEE. This CDR3 region has 14 residues. The DNA of the CDR3 is TGTGCCAGCAGCTCCCAGGGGGAAAGCTATGGCTACACCTTC. As protein: CASSSQGESYGYTF.

The rearrangement uses TRBV4-1 and TRBJ2-3; D uncertain. The CDR3 totals 14 residues. Germline-derived CDR1 and CDR2 are MGHRA and YSYEKL. The germline V and J ends were trimmed by 1 base and 0 bases, with 5 bases remaining between them. CDR3 amino acids: CASSQGTSTDTQYF. For the CDR3, the DNA is TGCGCCAGCAGCCAAGGCACTAGCACAGATACGCAGTATTTT.

This chain uses TRBV11-1 with TRBJ1-1; 7 bases match TRBD1. Germline lookup yields CDR1 SGHAT and CDR2 FQDESV (reference sequence). Trimming removed 0 bases from V and 0 bases from J; junction bases left unmatched: 7. The CDR3 consists of 17 residues. The CDR3 sequence is CASSLALGQDLNTEAFF. The CDR3 coding sequence is TGTGCCAGCAGCTTAGCCCTAGGACAGGATCTGAACACTGAAGCTTTCTTT.

The V gene is TRBV5-1, the J gene TRBJ2-6, with D maybe TRBD1 (6 bases). The germline V and J ends were trimmed by 2 bases and 1 base, with 7 bases remaining between them. The length of the CDR3 is 15 residues. Per the germline V gene, CDR1 is SGHRS and CDR2 is YFSETQ. The CDR3 DNA sequence: TGCGCCAGCAGCTTACAGGGATCTGGGGCCAACGTCCTGACTTTC. Amino acids: CASSLQGSGANVLTF.